This T cell receptor (beta chain) was identified during a study of CD8 T cells in ankylosing spondylitis. TCRdb reprocessed the 5' RACE reads with MiXCR, giving one entry per CDR3 protein. The sample has approximately 500,000 distinct CDR3 sequences; 9.5% to 15% are singletons. This clonotype was observed a few times. Its antigen is unidentified. The study's findings and limits: Apparently characteristic of ankylosing spondylitis blood was a TCR beta motif (about eight highly homologous variants). Those disease-linked clones were CD8+; they were also relatively rare in peripheral blood. Both synovial fluid and blood in reactive arthritis had previously been reported to carry some motif variants.

J lost 6 bases, V lost 1 base, and 22 bases had no gene match. Germline loops: CDR1 SGHAT, CDR2 FQNNGV. This CDR3 region has 22 residues. V and J are TRBV11-2 and TRBJ1-6; TRBD1 agrees at 9 bases. The sample was blood, either unsorted or a sorted T cell fraction (not recorded which). The origin of this receptor is a male donor with ankylosing spondylitis. The CDR3 spells CASSLVRVEGTGLGWTNSPLHF. CDR3 bases: TGTGCCAGCAGCTTAGTTCGGGTTGAGGGGACAGGGCTTGGATGGACTAATTCACCCCTCCACTTT.